This T cell receptor beta chain was sequenced for a study of blood T cell repertoires in COVID-19. The wider study: The analysed material was cDNA or gDNA that came from T cells, B-cell-depleted T cells, or PBMCs.

This clone appeared a single time. This table comes from immunoSEQ multiplex PCR, and its TCRdb copy is limited to in-frame clones, with some not included. The sample carries roughly 500,000 clones, 70% to 90% recorded once. Sample: PBMCs or T cells enriched from blood (not recorded which). The TCR sequence derives from a woman aged 40-49 years who had recovered from COVID-19.

Here the CDR3 DNA reads TGTGCCAGCAGCGTAGCGGGCGGGAGAGGGTCGTCCTACAATGAGCAGTTCTTC. This translates into CASSVAGGRGSSYNEQFF. This rearrangement joins TRBV9 to TRBJ2-1; TRBD2 aligns across 7 bases. The V gene end was trimmed by 0 bases and the J gene end by 1 base; junction bases not matched to a gene: 10. CDR3 length: 18 residues. The germline CDR1 and CDR2 sequences are SGDLS and YYNGEE. Using reference TRBV9 and TRBJ2-1 for the parts outside the CDR3, the full variable domain is DSGVTQTPKHLITATGQRVTLRCSPRSGDLSVYWYQQSLDQGLQFLIQYYNGEERAKGNILERFSAQQFPDLHSELNLSSLELGDSALYFCASSVAGGRGSSYNEQFFGPGTRLTVL.